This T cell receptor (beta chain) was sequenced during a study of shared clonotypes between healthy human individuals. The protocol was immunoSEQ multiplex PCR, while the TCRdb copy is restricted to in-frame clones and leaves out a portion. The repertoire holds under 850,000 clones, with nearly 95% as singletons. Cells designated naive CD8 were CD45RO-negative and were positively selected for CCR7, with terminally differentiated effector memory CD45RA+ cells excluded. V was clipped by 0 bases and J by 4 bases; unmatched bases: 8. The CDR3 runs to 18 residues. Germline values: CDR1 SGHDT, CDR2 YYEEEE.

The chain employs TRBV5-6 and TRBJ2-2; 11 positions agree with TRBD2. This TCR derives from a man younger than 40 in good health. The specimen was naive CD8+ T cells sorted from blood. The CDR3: CASSLGGTSGYLTGELFF. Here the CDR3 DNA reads TGTGCCAGCAGCTTGGGTGGGACTAGCGGATACCTCACCGGGGAGCTGTTTTTT.